One and the same sample provided the 27 T cell receptor beta chains below, sequenced in a study of blood T cell repertoires in COVID-19. Clones were read by immunoSEQ multiplex PCR, and TCRdb kept only the in-frame ones, dropping some. The sample yields 110,000 or so clones, more than 75% seen once. Sequencing used peripheral blood. Receptor source: a woman between 35 and 50 years old with acute or convalescent COVID-19.

The CDR3 spells CASSPVVAYEQYF. The CDR3 nucleotides are TGTGCCAGCAGTCCAGTCGTTGCCTACGAGCAGTACTTC. J is TRBJ2-7 and V is TRBV11-2; D gene unclear. Germline CDR1 is SGHAT and CDR2 is FQNNGV. This CDR3 is 13 amino acids long. V dropped 6 bases and J dropped 2 bases, with 11 bases sitting between them.

The chain employs TRBV6-5 and TRBJ2-7, with D tentatively TRBD2 (6 bases). Looked up from germline, CDR1 is MNHEY and CDR2 is SVGAGI. Trimming took 5 bases from V and 6 from J, leaving 14 bases between them. The CDR3 runs 13 residues. This CDR3 reads CASSTGTAVEQYF. In DNA, the CDR3 is TGTGCCAGCAGTACCGGGACTGCCGTCGAGCAGTACTTC.

The chain links TRBV6-4 to TRBJ1-2; D gene unclear. The V and J ends lost 2 bases and 6 bases respectively, with 7 bases between them. The CDR3 has 12 amino acids. Germline lookup yields CDR1 MRHNA and CDR2 SNTAGT. This CDR3 is CASSDPIHGYTF. The CDR3 DNA follows: TGTGCCAGCAGTGACCCAATTCATGGCTACACCTTC.

The CDR3 loop reads CASSIYGQASGNTIYF. The CDR3 bases are TGTGCCAGTAGTATTTATGGACAGGCCTCTGGAAACACCATATATTTT. The chain employs TRBV19 and TRBJ1-3; TRBD1 matches at 7 bases. CDR3 length: 16 amino acids. V gave up 3 bases and J gave up 0 bases; unmatched junction bases: 5. Germline V gives CDR1 LNHDA, CDR2 SQIVND (reference sequence).

The chain combines TRBV5-1 with TRBJ2-3, with no clear D. The V end was cut by 0 bases, the J end by 1 base, with 9 bases between. Looked up from germline, CDR1 is SGHRS and CDR2 is YFSETQ. The CDR3 is 15 residues long. The CDR3 loop is CASSLATTRTDTQYF. CDR3 DNA sequence: TGCGCCAGCAGCTTGGCGACAACCCGCACAGATACGCAGTATTTT.

This clone was observed a handful of times. DNA of the CDR3: TGTGCCAGCAGCCCCAACCTCGGTTTGCAGGGGGGTTTCAAATATGGCTACACCTTC. Its protein product is CASSPNLGLQGGFKYGYTF. The rearrangement uses TRBV27 and TRBJ1-2; 7 nucleotides agree with TRBD1. The germline V gene has CDR1 MNHEY and CDR2 SMNVEV (reference sequence). After removal of 6 bases from V and 5 bases from J, the junction contained 24 bases not matched to a gene. The CDR3 extends over 19 amino acids.

The gene calls are TRBV6-1 and TRBJ1-2, with 8 nucleotides matching TRBD1. Germline values: CDR1 MNHNS, CDR2 SASEGT. The CDR3 loop spans 14 amino acids. The V gene end was trimmed by 1 base and the J gene end by 5 bases; junction bases not matched to a gene: 3. The CDR3 DNA reads TGTGCCAGCAGTGAAGGGACAGGGTTATATGGCTACACCTTC. As protein: CASSEGTGLYGYTF.

This clone was detected only a few times. The rearrangement uses TRBV29-1 and TRBJ1-1, with D maybe TRBD1 (5 bases). V was clipped by 7 bases and J by 2 bases, with 11 bases between them. CDR3 size: 12 residues. Germline V gene lookup returns CDR1 SQVTM and CDR2 ANQGSEA. The CDR3 sequence is CSGNQGNTEAFF. CDR3 in DNA: TGCAGCGGAAATCAGGGCAACACTGAAGCTTTCTTT.

CDR3 sequence (DNA): TGTGCCAGCAGCCTCCTAGCGGGGGGGGAGACCCAGTACTTC. Translation gives CASSLLAGGETQYF. This sequence joins TRBV7-2 and TRBJ2-5, with 12 nucleotides matching TRBD2. The CDR3 contains 14 residues. The germline CDR1 and CDR2 sequences are SGHTA and FQGNSA. With V trimmed by 5 bases and J by 5 bases, 3 bases remained unmatched.

The genes are TRBV19 and TRBJ2-6, with D unclear. CDR3 length: 15 amino acids. Germline V lookup: CDR1 LNHDA, CDR2 SQIVND (reference sequence). Trimming left V 3 bases short and J 4 bases short, with 10 bases between. The CDR3 loop reads CASSIRQSGANVLTF. The DNA of the CDR3 is TGTGCCAGTAGTATCCGCCAGTCCGGGGCCAACGTCCTGACTTTC.

The chain links TRBV5-1 to TRBJ1-4; weak D call: TRBD1 (5 bases). From germline, CDR1 is SGHRS and CDR2 YFSETQ. Trimming removed 4 bases at V and 3 bases at J, with 10 bases between. There are 14 residues in the CDR3. CDR3 loop: CASSAGGANEKLFF. CDR3 bases: TGCGCCAGCAGCGCCGGGGGGGCTAATGAAAAACTGTTTTTT.

V and J are TRBV9 and TRBJ2-3; 7 positions match TRBD2. The CDR3 totals 15 residues. V shed 1 base, J shed 2 bases, and the junction held 4 bases outside the gene matches. CDR1 SGDLS and CDR2 YYNGEE come from the germline V gene. The CDR3 region has the DNA TGTGCCAGCAGCGTAAGCGGGGTCGACACAGATACGCAGTATTTT. Translating gives CASSVSGVDTDTQYF.

The rearrangement links TRBV19 to TRBJ2-2; TRBD1 is a possible D gene (6 bases). Per the germline V gene, CDR1 is LNHDA and CDR2 is SQIVND (reference sequence). This CDR3 region has 16 residues. V was shortened by 6 bases and J by 2 bases, with 16 bases between the two germline ends. CDR3 DNA: TGTGCCAGTAGCAGAACCGGGACAATAAACACCGGGGAGCTGTTTTTT. It encodes CASSRTGTINTGELFF.

This rearrangement joins TRBV5-1 to TRBJ2-7; D is unclear. In germline, CDR1 is SGHRS, CDR2 YFSETQ. This CDR3 is built from 13 residues. Trimming cost V 4 bases and J 6 bases, with 14 bases left between them. CDR3 DNA sequence: TGCGCCAGCAGCCTTAAACCGACACTCGAGCAGTACTTC. This translates into CASSLKPTLEQYF.

The chain joins TRBV19 to TRBJ1-2; D uncertain. V lost 3 bases to trimming and J lost 3 bases, with 11 bases between them. CDR1 is LNHDA and CDR2 is SQIVND in the germline V gene (reference sequence). CDR3 length equals 14 residues. CDR3 loop: CASSMGRWDYGYTF. The CDR3 coding sequence is TGTGCCAGTAGTATGGGCAGGTGGGACTATGGCTACACCTTC.

The chain has TRBV3-1 (or the pseudogene TRBV3-2) and TRBJ1-2, with D perhaps matching TRBD1 (5 bases). Trimming shortened V by 1 base and J by 4 bases, and 13 bases separated the two germline ends. The CDR3 contains 15 residues. In germline, CDR1 is LGHDT, CDR2 YNNKEL (reference sequence). The DNA of the CDR3 is TGTGCCAGCAGCCAAGGTCTTCAACAGGCCTATGGCTACACCTTC. Translated, it gives CASSQGLQQAYGYTF.

V and J are TRBV19 and TRBJ2-7, with TRBD2 matching over 12 bases. The CDR3 loop spans 14 amino acids. CDR1 is LNHDA, CDR2 SQIVND, per germline (reference sequence). Trimming removed 6 bases from V and 3 bases from J; junction bases left unmatched: 3. Here the CDR3 DNA reads TGTGCCAGTAGCTCGGGACTAGCGGGCTACGAGCAGTACTTC. It is translated as CASSSGLAGYEQYF.

This clone was seen once. V usage is TRBV30 and J usage is TRBJ2-5, with 10 positions matching TRBD2. Germline-derived CDR1 and CDR2 are GTSNPN and SVGIG (reference sequence). The CDR3 consists of 15 residues. Unmatched junction bases numbered 10, after V lost 4 bases and J lost 5 bases. This chain's CDR3 is CAWNTAGGPYETQYF. Here the CDR3 DNA reads TGTGCCTGGAACACAGCGGGGGGGCCGTACGAGACCCAGTACTTC.

The chain recombines TRBV10-1 with TRBJ2-7; D may be TRBD1 (6 bases). The CDR3 has 15 residues. V gave up 5 bases and J gave up 2 bases, with 16 bases separating them. The germline gives CDR1 WNHNN, CDR2 SYGVQD (reference sequence). The DNA for the CDR3 is TGCGCCAGCAGTTCTGAACCGGGACACACCTACGAGCAGTACTTC. It yields the protein CASSSEPGHTYEQYF.

In its sample, this clone was seen once. The rearrangement uses TRBV9 and TRBJ2-7, with D possibly matching TRBD2 (5 bases). Per the germline V gene, CDR1 is SGDLS and CDR2 is YYNGEE. Trimming cost V 1 base and J 4 bases, with 9 bases left between them. There are 13 residues in the CDR3. DNA for the CDR3: TGTGCCAGCAGCGTATCTTCGGGGTACGAGCAGTACTTC. It encodes CASSVSSGYEQYF.

The rearrangement links TRBV30 to TRBJ1-3, with 7 positions matching TRBD1. CDR3 size: 15 residues. Germline V gives CDR1 GTSNPN, CDR2 SVGIG (reference sequence). The V segment lost 5 bases and the J segment 2 bases; nucleotides outside the gene matches: 9. The CDR3 spells CAWRRTGGAGNTIYF. For the CDR3, the DNA is TGTGCCTGGCGACGGACAGGAGGGGCTGGAAACACCATATATTTT.

The chain couples TRBV7-3 to TRBJ2-3; D gene unclear. The CDR3 loop spans 13 amino acids. The germline CDR1 and CDR2 sequences are SGHTA and FQGTGA. Trimming stripped 4 bases from V and 3 bases from J, with 8 bases between. The CDR3 nucleotides are TGTGCCAGCAGCTATGTAGTTACAGATACGCAGTATTTT. It is translated as CASSYVVTDTQYF.

This chain links TRBV5-1 with TRBJ2-6; no firm D call. Germline lookup yields CDR1 SGHRS and CDR2 YFSETQ. The V and J ends lost 4 bases and 4 bases respectively, with 21 bases between them. The CDR3 covers 18 residues. The CDR3 DNA sequence: TGCGCCAGCAGCCCTGGCGGTAGTCTTGTATTGGGGGCCAACGTCCTGACTTTC. Translation: CASSPGGSLVLGANVLTF.

The chain is built from TRBV6-2 or TRBV6-3 and TRBJ1-2; the match to TRBD1 covers 10 bases. With V trimmed by 2 bases and J by 8 bases, 8 bases remained unmatched. The CDR3 is made up of 15 amino acids. Germline assignment: CDR1 MNHEY and CDR2 SVGEGT. CDR3 sequence: CASSYRIRDRGGYTF. The CDR3 DNA follows: TGTGCCAGCAGTTACCGAATCCGGGACAGGGGAGGCTACACCTTC.

The chain carries TRBV6-5 and TRBJ2-1; D ambiguous. V was clipped by 10 bases and J by 9 bases, with 13 bases between them. Per germline, CDR1 MNHEY and CDR2 SVGAGI. This CDR3 spans 11 amino acids. CDR3 protein: CATQSLVEQFF. Written as DNA, the CDR3 is TGTGCCACTCAGTCGTTGGTTGAGCAGTTCTTC.

This chain joins TRBV25-1 and TRBJ1-2; 9 bases agree with TRBD1. The V gene end was trimmed by 5 bases and the J gene end by 0 bases; junction bases not matched to a gene: 4. The CDR3 covers 15 residues. Germline V gene lookup returns CDR1 MGHDK and CDR2 SYGVNS. CDR3 DNA: TGTGCCAGCAGTAAGACAGGGGGACCTAACTATGGCTACACCTTC. This codes for CASSKTGGPNYGYTF.

The V call is TRBV30, the J call TRBJ2-3, with 7 nucleotides matching TRBD2. The CDR3 consists of 12 residues. Germline values: CDR1 GTSNPN, CDR2 SVGIG (reference sequence). V lost 4 bases and J lost 8; bases outside the gene matches: 6. In DNA form, the CDR3 reads TGTGCCTGGAAGGGCGGGGGTGTTACGCAGTATTTT. It yields the protein CAWKGGGVTQYF.